This TCR beta chain is from a study of T cell responses to AZD1222 COVID-19 vaccine. TCRdb's table, derived via immunoSEQ multiplex PCR, lists solely in-frame clones and lacks some. The sample carries some 190,000 clones, around 90% recorded once. The clonotype originates from an adult who received the AZD1222 COVID-19 vaccine. The sequencing here drew on peripheral blood, taken 28 days after the second AZD1222 dose.

Written as DNA, the CDR3 is TGTGCCAGCAGTTACTCGTATAAAACGAACACTGAAGCTTTCTTT. This translates into CASSYSYKTNTEAFF. The chain joins TRBV6-5 to TRBJ1-1; D is ambiguous. Deletions cut 0 bases from V and 1 base from J, with 9 bases between. This CDR3 is 15 amino acids long. Germline CDR1 MNHEY, CDR2 SVGAGI.